This T cell receptor (beta chain) was identified in a study of shared clonotypes between healthy human individuals. Whole-study findings and limits: The four-donor shared clonotypes exceeded non-shared clonotypes in generation probability, with non-shared ones scoring lower. Rarefaction indicated that sorted-subset sequencing remained incomplete although depth was large. The sampled material consisted only of blood, and tissue repertoires are likely to differ.

V was pared by 3 bases and J by 7 bases, with 13 bases between. Germline CDR1 reads KGHSH; CDR2 reads LQKENI. CDR3 length: 13 amino acids. In the case of this clone: The antigen is undetermined.

Assay execution took place at the deep level. TCRdb's copy holds only in-frame clones and misses some; the assay was immunoSEQ multiplex PCR. The table includes 2 million to 2.5 million clones, 85% to 95% detected once. The receptor comes from a man younger than 30 in good health. Sequencing was performed on naive CD4+ T cells sorted from blood. As to subset: CD45RA+ positively selected. This rearrangement joins TRBV18 to TRBJ2-7; D possibly uses TRBD1 or TRBD2 (5 bases each). CDR3 sequence reads: CASSPGPEREQYF. CDR3 bases: TGTGCCAGCTCACCGGGACCCGAGCGGGAGCAGTACTTC.